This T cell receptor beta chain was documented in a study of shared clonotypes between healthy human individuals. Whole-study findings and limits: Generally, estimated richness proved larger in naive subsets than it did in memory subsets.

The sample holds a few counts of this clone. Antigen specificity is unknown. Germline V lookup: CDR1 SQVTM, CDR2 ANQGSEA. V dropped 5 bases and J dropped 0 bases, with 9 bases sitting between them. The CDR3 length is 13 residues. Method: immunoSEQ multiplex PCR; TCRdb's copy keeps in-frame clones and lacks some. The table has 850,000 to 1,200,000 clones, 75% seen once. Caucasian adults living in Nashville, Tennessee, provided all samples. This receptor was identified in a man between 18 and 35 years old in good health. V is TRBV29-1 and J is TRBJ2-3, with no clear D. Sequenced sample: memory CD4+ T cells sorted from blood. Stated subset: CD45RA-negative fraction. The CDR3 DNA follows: TGCAGCGTTTACCTCGATAGCACAGATACGCAGTATTTT. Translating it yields CSVYLDSTDTQYF.